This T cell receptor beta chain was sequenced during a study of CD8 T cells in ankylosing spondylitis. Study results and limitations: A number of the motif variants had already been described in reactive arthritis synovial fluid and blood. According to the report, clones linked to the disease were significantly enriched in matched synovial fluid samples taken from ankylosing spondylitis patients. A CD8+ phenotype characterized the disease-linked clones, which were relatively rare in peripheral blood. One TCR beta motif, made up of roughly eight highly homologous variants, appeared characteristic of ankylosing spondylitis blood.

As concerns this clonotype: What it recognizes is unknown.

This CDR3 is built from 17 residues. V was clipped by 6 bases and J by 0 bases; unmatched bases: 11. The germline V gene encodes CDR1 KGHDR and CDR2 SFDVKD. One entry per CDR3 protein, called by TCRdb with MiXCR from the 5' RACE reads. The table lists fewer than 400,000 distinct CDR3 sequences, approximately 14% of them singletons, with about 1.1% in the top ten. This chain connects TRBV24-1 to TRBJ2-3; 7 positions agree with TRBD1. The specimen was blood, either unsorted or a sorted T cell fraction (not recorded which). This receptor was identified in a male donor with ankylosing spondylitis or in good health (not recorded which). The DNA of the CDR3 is TGTGCCACCAGTAGATCCGGGACAGAGACTAGCACAGATACGCAGTATTTT. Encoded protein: CATSRSGTETSTDTQYF.